Described below is a single T cell receptor beta chain sequence and its context. The data belong to a study of blood T cell repertoires in COVID-19. Study in general: Some COVID-19 samples were acute and others convalescent; all came from the United States, Italy and Spain. PBMCs, B-cell-depleted T cells, or T cells provided the cDNA or gDNA that made up the material.

Source study methods: Reference gene primer amplification yielded estimated nucleated cell counts. Assay used: immunoSEQ multiplex PCR; TCRdb lists only in-frame clones, some missing. For V, J and clone size, that table is used; D and trimming come from the DNA. Of tens of thousands of clones in the sample, 70% to 85% were seen once. Trimming left V 8 bases short and J 4 bases short, with 18 bases between. CDR3 length equals 14 residues. The chain joins TRBV23-1 to TRBJ2-7; D possibly corresponds to TRBD2 (6 bases). TRBV23-1 is designated an ORF whose function remains uncertain. This receptor was taken from a human donor in a cohort sampled during active COVID-19. What was sequenced was peripheral blood. CDR3 DNA: TGCGCCAGCCGCGGGACCGCTAGCTTATACGAGCAGTACTTC. Its protein product is CASRGTASLYEQYF.